This record concerns one TCR beta chain sequence. This sample was taken from a study of shared clonotypes between healthy human individuals. Germline CDR1 and CDR2: SGHRS and YFSETQ. The V end lost 1 base, the J end lost 0 bases, and 8 bases lay between the germline ends. The CDR3 is 14 amino acids. Repertoires were generated with immunoSEQ multiplex PCR, while TCRdb's copy carries only in-frame clones and drops some. Of over a million clones in the sample, around 78% are singletons; the top ten hold around 0.47%. Source material: memory CD4+ T cells from PBMCs. Subset given: CD45RA-negative fraction. The TCR originated in a man aged 18 to 35 in good health. Some clones in this sample may be carry-over from other donors' samples. The chain combines TRBV5-1 with TRBJ2-7; D is uncertain. CDR3 region: CASSLTANSYEQYF. CDR3 nucleotide sequence: TGCGCCAGCAGCTTGACAGCGAACTCCTACGAGCAGTACTTC.